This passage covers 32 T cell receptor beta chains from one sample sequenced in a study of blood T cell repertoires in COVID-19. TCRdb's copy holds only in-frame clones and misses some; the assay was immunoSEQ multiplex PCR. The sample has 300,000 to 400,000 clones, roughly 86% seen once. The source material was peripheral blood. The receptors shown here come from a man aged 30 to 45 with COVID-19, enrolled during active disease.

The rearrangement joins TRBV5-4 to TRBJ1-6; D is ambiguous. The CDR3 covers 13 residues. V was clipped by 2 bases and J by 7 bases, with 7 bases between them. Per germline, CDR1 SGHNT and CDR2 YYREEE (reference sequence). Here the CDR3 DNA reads TGTGCCAGCAGCTTAGAGGTAAATTCACCCCTCCACTTT. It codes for CASSLEVNSPLHF.

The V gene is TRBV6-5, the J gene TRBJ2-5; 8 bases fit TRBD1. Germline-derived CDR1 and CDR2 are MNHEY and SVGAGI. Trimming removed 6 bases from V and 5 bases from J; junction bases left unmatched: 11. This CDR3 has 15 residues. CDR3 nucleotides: TGTGCCAGCAGCACCCAGGGGGCGCCCCGGGAGACCCAGTACTTC. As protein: CASSTQGAPRETQYF.

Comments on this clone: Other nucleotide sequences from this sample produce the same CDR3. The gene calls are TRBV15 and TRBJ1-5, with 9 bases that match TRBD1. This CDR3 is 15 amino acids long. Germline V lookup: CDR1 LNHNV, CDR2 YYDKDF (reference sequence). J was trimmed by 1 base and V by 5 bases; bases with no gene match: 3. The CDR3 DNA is TGTGCCACCAGCGGGGGACAGGGAAGCAATCAGCCCCAGCATTTT. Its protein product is CATSGGQGSNQPQHF. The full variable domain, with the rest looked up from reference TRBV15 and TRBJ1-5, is DAMVIQNPRYQVTQFGKPVTLSCSQTLNHNVMYWYQQKSSQAPKLLFHYYDKDFNNEADTPDNFQSRRPNTSFCFLDIRSPGLGDTAMYLCATSGGQGSNQPQHFGDGTRLSIL.

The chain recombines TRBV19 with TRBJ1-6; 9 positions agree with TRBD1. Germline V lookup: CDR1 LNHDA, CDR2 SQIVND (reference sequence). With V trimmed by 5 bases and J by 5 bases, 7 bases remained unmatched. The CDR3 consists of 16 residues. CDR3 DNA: TGTGCCAGTAGTTCTCCGGGACAGGGCCATAATTCACCCCTCCACTTT. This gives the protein CASSSPGQGHNSPLHF.

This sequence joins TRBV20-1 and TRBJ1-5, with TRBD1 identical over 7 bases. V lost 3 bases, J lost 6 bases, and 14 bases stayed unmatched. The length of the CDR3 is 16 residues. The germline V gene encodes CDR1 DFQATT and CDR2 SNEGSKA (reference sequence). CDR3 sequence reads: CSASPRGEWYGQPQHF. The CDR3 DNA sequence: TGCAGTGCTAGTCCCAGGGGGGAGTGGTACGGTCAGCCCCAGCATTTT.

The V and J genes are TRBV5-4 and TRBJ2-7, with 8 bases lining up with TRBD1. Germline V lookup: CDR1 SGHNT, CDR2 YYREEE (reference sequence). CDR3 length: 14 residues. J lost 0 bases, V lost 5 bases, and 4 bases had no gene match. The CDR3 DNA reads TGTGCCAGCAGGAGACAGGGGAGCTCCTACGAGCAGTACTTC. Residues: CASRRQGSSYEQYF.

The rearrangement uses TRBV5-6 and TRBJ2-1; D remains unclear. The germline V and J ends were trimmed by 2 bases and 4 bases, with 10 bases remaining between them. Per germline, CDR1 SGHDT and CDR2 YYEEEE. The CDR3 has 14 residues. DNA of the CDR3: TGTGCCAGCAGCTTAGCGTTGAGTTACAATGAGCAGTTCTTC. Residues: CASSLALSYNEQFF.

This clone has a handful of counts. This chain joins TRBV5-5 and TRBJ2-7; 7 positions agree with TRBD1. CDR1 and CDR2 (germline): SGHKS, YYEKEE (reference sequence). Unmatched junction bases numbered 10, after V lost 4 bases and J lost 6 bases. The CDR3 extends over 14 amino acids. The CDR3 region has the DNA TGTGCCAGCAGCACAGACAGGGCTCCCTCCGAGCAGTACTTC. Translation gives CASSTDRAPSEQYF.

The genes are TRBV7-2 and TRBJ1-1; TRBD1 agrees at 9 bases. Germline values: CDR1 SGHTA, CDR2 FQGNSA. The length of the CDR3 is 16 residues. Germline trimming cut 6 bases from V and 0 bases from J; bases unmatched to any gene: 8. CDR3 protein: CASRFAQGAMNTEAFF. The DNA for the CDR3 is TGTGCCAGCAGATTTGCACAGGGGGCCATGAACACTGAAGCTTTCTTT.

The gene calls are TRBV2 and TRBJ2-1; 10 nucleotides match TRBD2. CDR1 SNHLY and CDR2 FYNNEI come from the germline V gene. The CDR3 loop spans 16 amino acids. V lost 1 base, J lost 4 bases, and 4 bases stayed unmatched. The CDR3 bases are TGTGCCAGCAGTGAAGGGTCTAGCGGGGGATACAATGAGCAGTTCTTC. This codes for CASSEGSSGGYNEQFF.

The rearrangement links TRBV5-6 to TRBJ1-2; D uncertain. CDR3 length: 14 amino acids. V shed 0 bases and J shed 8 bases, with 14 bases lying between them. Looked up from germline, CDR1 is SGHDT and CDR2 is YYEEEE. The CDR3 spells CASSLAWADHGYTF. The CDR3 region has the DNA TGTGCCAGCAGCTTGGCCTGGGCCGACCACGGCTACACCTTC.

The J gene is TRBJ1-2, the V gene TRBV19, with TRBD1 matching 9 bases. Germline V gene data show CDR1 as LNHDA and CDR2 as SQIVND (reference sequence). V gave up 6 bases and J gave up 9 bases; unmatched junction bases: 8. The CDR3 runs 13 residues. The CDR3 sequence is CASREQGARRYTF. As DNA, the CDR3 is TGTGCCAGTAGGGAACAGGGGGCAAGGCGCTACACCTTC.

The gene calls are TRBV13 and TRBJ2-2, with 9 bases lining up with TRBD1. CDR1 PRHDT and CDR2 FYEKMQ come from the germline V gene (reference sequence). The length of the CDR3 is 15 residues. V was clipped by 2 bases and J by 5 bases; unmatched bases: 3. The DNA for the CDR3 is TGTGCCAGCAGCTTATGGGGGACAGGGACCGGGGAGCTGTTTTTT. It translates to CASSLWGTGTGELFF.

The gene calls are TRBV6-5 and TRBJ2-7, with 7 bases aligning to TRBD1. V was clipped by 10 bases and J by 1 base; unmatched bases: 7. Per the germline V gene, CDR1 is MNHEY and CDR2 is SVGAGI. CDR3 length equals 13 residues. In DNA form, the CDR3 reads TGTGCCACCTGGGACAGTCCATCCTACGAGCAGTACTTC. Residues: CATWDSPSYEQYF.

The DNA for the CDR3 is TGTGCCAGCAGCTTTAGGGGGGGAGAAAAACTGTTTTTT. Residues: CASSFRGGEKLFF. J is TRBJ1-4 and V is TRBV5-4; TRBD1 is a possible D gene (6 bases). The CDR3 is 13 amino acids. Germline V gene sequence: CDR1 SGHNT, CDR2 YYREEE (reference sequence). V was cut by 2 bases and J by 8 bases, with 10 bases left in between.

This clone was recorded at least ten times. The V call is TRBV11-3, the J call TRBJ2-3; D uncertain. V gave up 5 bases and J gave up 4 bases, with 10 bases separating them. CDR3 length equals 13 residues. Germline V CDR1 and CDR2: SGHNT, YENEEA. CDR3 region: CASSPSGADTQYF. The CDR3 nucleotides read TGTGCCAGCAGCCCCTCAGGTGCAGATACGCAGTATTTT.

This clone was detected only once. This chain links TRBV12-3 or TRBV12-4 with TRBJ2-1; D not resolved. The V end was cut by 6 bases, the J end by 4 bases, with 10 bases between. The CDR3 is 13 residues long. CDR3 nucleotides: TGTGCCAGCAGCTTTTTATCGTACAATGAGCAGTTCTTC. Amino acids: CASSFLSYNEQFF.

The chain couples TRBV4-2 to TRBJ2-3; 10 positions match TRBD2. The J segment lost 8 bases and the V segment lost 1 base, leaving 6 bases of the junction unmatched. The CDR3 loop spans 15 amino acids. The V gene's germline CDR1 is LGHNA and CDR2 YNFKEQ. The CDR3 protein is CASSQAASGSSTQYF. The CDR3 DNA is TGTGCCAGCAGCCAAGCGGCTAGCGGGAGCTCTACGCAGTATTTT.

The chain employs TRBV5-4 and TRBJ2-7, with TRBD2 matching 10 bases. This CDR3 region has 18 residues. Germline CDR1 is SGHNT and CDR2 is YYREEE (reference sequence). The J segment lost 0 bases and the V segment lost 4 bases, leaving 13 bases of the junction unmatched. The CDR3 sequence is CASSLGTSGTTISYEQYF. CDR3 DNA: TGTGCCAGCAGCCTAGGTACTAGCGGGACTACTATCTCCTACGAGCAGTACTTC.

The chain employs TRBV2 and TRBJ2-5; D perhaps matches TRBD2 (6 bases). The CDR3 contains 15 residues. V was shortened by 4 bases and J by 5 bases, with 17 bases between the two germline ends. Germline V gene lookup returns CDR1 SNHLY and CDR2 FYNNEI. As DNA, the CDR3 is TGTGCCAGCAGTGTCCGGCAGGGAGGTAGCGAGACCCAGTACTTC. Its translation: CASSVRQGGSETQYF.

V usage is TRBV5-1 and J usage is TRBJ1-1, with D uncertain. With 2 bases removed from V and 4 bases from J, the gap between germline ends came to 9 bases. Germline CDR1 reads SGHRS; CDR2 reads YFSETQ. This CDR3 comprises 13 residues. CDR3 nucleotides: TGCGCCAGCAGCTTAAAATGGGCCACTGAAGCTTTCTTT. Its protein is CASSLKWATEAFF.

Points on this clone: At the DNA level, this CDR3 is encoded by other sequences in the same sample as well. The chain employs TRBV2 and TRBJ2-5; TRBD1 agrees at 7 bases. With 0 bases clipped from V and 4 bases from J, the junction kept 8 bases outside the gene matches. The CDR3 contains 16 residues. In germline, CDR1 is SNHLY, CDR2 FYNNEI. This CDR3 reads CASSEAVRGRRETQYF. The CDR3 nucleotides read TGTGCCAGCAGTGAAGCGGTTAGGGGGCGACGAGAGACCCAGTACTTC.

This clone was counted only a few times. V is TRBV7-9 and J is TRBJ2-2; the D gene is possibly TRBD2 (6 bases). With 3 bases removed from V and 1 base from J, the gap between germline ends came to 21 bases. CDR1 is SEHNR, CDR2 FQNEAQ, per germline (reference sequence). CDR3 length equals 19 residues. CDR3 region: CASSFFVSGTAKNTGELFF. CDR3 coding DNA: TGTGCCAGCAGCTTTTTTGTCTCGGGGACTGCTAAGAACACCGGGGAGCTGTTTTTT.

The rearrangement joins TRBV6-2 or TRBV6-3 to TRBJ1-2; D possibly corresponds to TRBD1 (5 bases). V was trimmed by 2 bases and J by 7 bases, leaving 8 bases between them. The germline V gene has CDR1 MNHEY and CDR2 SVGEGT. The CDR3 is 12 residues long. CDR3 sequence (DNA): TGTGCCAGCAGTTACGTAGGGGCTGGCTACACCTTC. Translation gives CASSYVGAGYTF.

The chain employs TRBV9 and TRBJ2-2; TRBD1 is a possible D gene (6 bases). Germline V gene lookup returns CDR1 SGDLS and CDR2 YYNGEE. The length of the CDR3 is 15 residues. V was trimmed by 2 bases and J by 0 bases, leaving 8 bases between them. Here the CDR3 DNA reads TGTGCCAGCAGCGTTCAGGGGACGAACACCGGGGAGCTGTTTTTT. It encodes CASSVQGTNTGELFF.

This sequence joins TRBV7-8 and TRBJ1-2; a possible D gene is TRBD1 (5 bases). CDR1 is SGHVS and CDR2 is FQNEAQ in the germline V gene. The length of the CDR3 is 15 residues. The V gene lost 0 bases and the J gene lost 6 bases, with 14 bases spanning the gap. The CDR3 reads CASSLALQGRNGYTF. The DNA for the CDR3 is TGTGCCAGCAGCTTAGCCCTCCAGGGCAGGAATGGCTACACCTTC. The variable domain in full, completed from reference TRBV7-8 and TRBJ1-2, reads GAGVSQSPRYKVAKRGQDVALRCDPISGHVSLFWYQQALGQGPEFLTYFQNEAQLDKSGLPSDRFFAERPEGSVSTLKIQRTQQEDSAVYLCASSLALQGRNGYTFGSGTRLTVV.

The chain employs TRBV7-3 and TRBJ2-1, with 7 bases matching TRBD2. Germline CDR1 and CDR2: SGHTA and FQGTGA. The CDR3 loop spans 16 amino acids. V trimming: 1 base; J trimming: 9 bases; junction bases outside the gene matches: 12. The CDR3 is CASSLIFGLGVGEQFF. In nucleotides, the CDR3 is TGTGCCAGCAGCTTAATTTTCGGACTAGGGGTAGGTGAGCAGTTCTTC. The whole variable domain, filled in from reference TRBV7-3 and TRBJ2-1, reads GAGVSQTPSNKVTEKGKYVELRCDPISGHTALYWYRQSLGQGPEFLIYFQGTGAADDSGLPNDRFFAVRPEGSVSTLKIQRTERGDSAVYLCASSLIFGLGVGEQFFGPGTRLTVL.

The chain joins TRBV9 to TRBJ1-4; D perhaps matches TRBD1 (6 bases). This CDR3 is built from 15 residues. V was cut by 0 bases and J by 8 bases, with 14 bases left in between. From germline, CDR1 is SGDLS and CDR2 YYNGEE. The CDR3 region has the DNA TGTGCCAGCAGCGTAGTGGGGGGGCCGGAAGAAAAACTGTTTTTT. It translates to CASSVVGGPEEKLFF. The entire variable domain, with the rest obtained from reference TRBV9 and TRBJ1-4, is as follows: DSGVTQTPKHLITATGQRVTLRCSPRSGDLSVYWYQQSLDQGLQFLIQYYNGEERAKGNILERFSAQQFPDLHSELNLSSLELGDSALYFCASSVVGGPEEKLFFGSGTQLSVL.

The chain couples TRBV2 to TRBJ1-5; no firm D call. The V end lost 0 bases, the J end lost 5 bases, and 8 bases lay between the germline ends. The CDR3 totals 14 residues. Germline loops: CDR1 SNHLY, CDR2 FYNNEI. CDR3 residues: CASSEAGGDQPQHF. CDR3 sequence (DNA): TGTGCCAGCAGTGAAGCGGGAGGAGATCAGCCCCAGCATTTT.

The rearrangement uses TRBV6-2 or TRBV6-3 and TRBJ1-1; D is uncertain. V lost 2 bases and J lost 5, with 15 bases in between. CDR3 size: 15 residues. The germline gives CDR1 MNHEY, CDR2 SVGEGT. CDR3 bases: TGTGCCAGCAGTTACCCTATGACGGGGAGAACTGAAGCTTTCTTT. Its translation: CASSYPMTGRTEAFF.

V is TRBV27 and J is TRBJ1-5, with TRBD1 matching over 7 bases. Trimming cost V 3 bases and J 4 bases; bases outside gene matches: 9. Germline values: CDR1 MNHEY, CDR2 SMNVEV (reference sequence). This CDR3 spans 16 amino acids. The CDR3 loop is CASSFTGQSINQPQHF. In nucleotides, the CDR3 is TGTGCCAGCAGTTTTACGGGACAGTCAATAAATCAGCCCCAGCATTTT.

CDR3 region: CASSVFDNYEQFF. The CDR3 DNA reads TGTGCCAGCAGCGTCTTCGACAACTATGAGCAGTTCTTC. The chain uses TRBV9 and TRBJ2-1; no clear D. V was trimmed by 2 bases and J by 8 bases, leaving 11 bases between them. The CDR3 is 13 amino acids. Germline V lookup: CDR1 SGDLS, CDR2 YYNGEE.